The next 21 T cell receptor beta chains were all read from a single sample in a study of T cell changes during pregnancy in multiple sclerosis. Profiled with immunoSEQ multiplex PCR; TCRdb holds only in-frame clones, not every one. The top ten clones hold approximately 13% of a sample with about 20,000 clones, 85% to 90% of them seen once. The starting material was CD8+ T cells from peripheral blood mononuclear cells, obtained in the third trimester of pregnancy. The receptors shown here come from a female donor in good health, enrolled as a control in a pregnancy study.

V is TRBV6-5 and J is TRBJ1-2; TRBD1 is a possible D gene (6 bases). CDR3 size: 14 residues. With 1 base removed from V and 6 bases from J, the gap between germline ends came to 12 bases. Germline V gives CDR1 MNHEY, CDR2 SVGAGI. CDR3 bases: TGTGCCAGCAGTTACTTAGCAGGGGTGGATGGCTACACCTTC. Translated: CASSYLAGVDGYTF.

The genes are TRBV6-5 and TRBJ1-3, with 7 bases fitting TRBD1. The germline CDR1 and CDR2 sequences are MNHEY and SVGAGI. The CDR3 has 15 residues. The trim removed 5 bases at V and 0 bases at J, leaving 4 bases unmatched. In DNA form, the CDR3 reads TGTGCCAGCAGTACGGGGGACAGCTCTGGAAACACCATATATTTT. Translation gives CASSTGDSSGNTIYF.

A single count supports this clone. The genes are TRBV6-4 and TRBJ2-1; 10 bases match TRBD1. CDR1 and CDR2 from the germline V gene are MRHNA and SNTAGT. There are 16 residues in the CDR3. The trim removed 6 bases at V and 6 bases at J, leaving 11 bases unmatched. CDR3 sequence reads: CASSAVSGTGVNEQFF. The CDR3 nucleotides are TGTGCCAGCAGCGCCGTATCGGGGACAGGGGTCAATGAGCAGTTCTTC.

The chain carries TRBV5-1 and TRBJ2-7; D might be TRBD2 (5 bases). Trimming removed 0 bases from V and 4 bases from J, with 11 bases in between. CDR3 length equals 14 residues. CDR1 is SGHRS, CDR2 YFSETQ, per germline. The CDR3 reads CASSLGGLSYEQYF. The CDR3 nucleotides read TGCGCCAGCAGCTTGGGAGGACTGTCGTACGAGCAGTACTTC.

V and J are TRBV19 and TRBJ1-1, with TRBD1 as a possible D gene (6 bases). Germline V lookup: CDR1 LNHDA, CDR2 SQIVND (reference sequence). The CDR3 runs to 15 residues. V was cut by 2 bases and J by 6 bases, with 16 bases left in between. The CDR3 here is CASSIKGTYHAEAFF. The CDR3 bases are TGTGCCAGTAGTATAAAGGGGACATATCACGCTGAAGCTTTCTTT.

The rearrangement uses TRBV4-2 and TRBJ1-6, with D tentatively TRBD1 (6 bases). Germline loops: CDR1 LGHNA, CDR2 YNFKEQ. The V and J ends lost 1 base and 8 bases respectively, with 15 bases between them. There are 16 residues in the CDR3. The CDR3 DNA reads as TGTGCCAGCAGCCAAGTAGCAGTACAGGGCTATTCACCCCTCCACTTT. Protein: CASSQVAVQGYSPLHF.

This clone has only a few counts. This sequence joins TRBV6-6 and TRBJ1-2; D is undetermined. From germline, CDR1 is MNHNY and CDR2 SVGAGI (reference sequence). The CDR3 is 12 amino acids. Trimming shortened V by 2 bases and J by 7 bases, and 8 bases separated the two germline ends. For the CDR3, the DNA is TGTGCCAGCAGTTACATTAGAGGTGGCTACACCTTC. This sequence encodes CASSYIRGGYTF.

V and J are TRBV15 and TRBJ2-3; 8 nucleotides align to TRBD2. Germline V lookup: CDR1 LNHNV, CDR2 YYDKDF (reference sequence). The CDR3 is made up of 13 amino acids. J lost 4 bases, V lost 3 bases, and 0 bases had no gene match. CDR3 protein: CATSRGLADTQYF. CDR3 in DNA: TGTGCCACCAGCAGGGGACTAGCAGATACGCAGTATTTT.

CDR3 in DNA: TGTGCCAGCAGTGGAGGACAGGGAGGGCCGGAGACCCAGTACTTC. Translation: CASSGGQGGPETQYF. This rearrangement joins TRBV2 to TRBJ2-5; D might be TRBD1 (8 bases). The CDR3 totals 15 residues. Looked up from germline, CDR1 is SNHLY and CDR2 is FYNNEI. V lost 4 bases, J lost 5 bases, and 17 bases lay in between.

The chain recombines TRBV28 with TRBJ2-2, with TRBD2 as a possible D gene (5 bases). Germline CDR1 MDHEN, CDR2 SYDVKM. CDR3 length equals 15 residues. V lost 2 bases and J 3 bases, leaving 10 bases between the germline ends. CDR3 nucleotide sequence: TGTGCCAGCAGTTTACTTACTAGGGACACCGGGGAGCTGTTTTTT. Its translation: CASSLLTRDTGELFF.

This clone was counted once. The rearrangement links TRBV2 to TRBJ1-2; a weak D match, TRBD1 (5 bases). The CDR3 is made up of 14 amino acids. V lost 4 bases and J lost 5, with 14 bases in between. Germline CDR1 SNHLY, CDR2 FYNNEI. In DNA, the CDR3 is TGTGCCAGCAGTGTGAGTTTCGGGGGATATGGCTACACCTTC. Translated: CASSVSFGGYGYTF.

The genes are TRBV28 and TRBJ2-7; 14 bases are shared with TRBD2. The CDR3 contains 17 residues. Germline V CDR1 and CDR2: MDHEN, SYDVKM. J was trimmed by 3 bases and V by 5 bases; bases with no gene match: 9. Written as DNA, the CDR3 is TGTGCCAGCAGTGCACCGGGACTAGCGGGAGCTGGCTACGAGCAGTACTTC. Amino acids: CASSAPGLAGAGYEQYF.

The V gene is TRBV19, the J gene TRBJ1-1; a possible D gene is TRBD1 (6 bases). V was shortened by 5 bases and J by 0 bases, with 13 bases between the two germline ends. Germline values: CDR1 LNHDA, CDR2 SQIVND (reference sequence). The CDR3 is 15 amino acids. CDR3 coding DNA: TGTGCCAGTAGTCCAGGACAGCCCATGAACACTGAAGCTTTCTTT. This gives the protein CASSPGQPMNTEAFF.

The V call is TRBV2, the J call TRBJ1-3, with 9 bases fitting TRBD1. Trimming at V came to 5 bases and at J to 3 bases, leaving 5 bases not matched to a gene. The germline gives CDR1 SNHLY, CDR2 FYNNEI. The CDR3 spans 15 residues. CDR3 sequence: CASSSTGGYGNTIYF. The CDR3 coding sequence is TGTGCCAGCAGTTCCACAGGGGGCTATGGAAACACCATATATTTT. The full variable domain, in which reference TRBV2 and TRBJ1-3 provide the parts outside the CDR3, is EPEVTQTPSHQVTQMGQEVILRCVPISNHLYFYWYRQILGQKVEFLVSFYNNEISEKSEIFDDQFSVERPDGSNFTLKIRSTKLEDSAMYFCASSSTGGYGNTIYFGEGSWLTVV.

This chain joins TRBV15 and TRBJ1-1; TRBD1 might be the D (5 bases). Trimming cost V 0 bases and J 11 bases, with 7 bases left between them. This CDR3 region has 11 residues. Germline CDR1 is LNHNV and CDR2 is YYDKDF (reference sequence). The CDR3 protein is CATSRDRDAFF. The CDR3 DNA sequence: TGTGCCACCAGCAGAGACAGGGATGCTTTCTTT.

This clone came up a few times. The chain carries TRBV4-2 and TRBJ1-6, with a possible D match to TRBD1 (5 bases). The CDR3 consists of 11 residues. V gave up 1 base and J gave up 13 bases, with 5 bases separating them. Germline V lookup: CDR1 LGHNA, CDR2 YNFKEQ. The DNA for the CDR3 is TGTGCCAGCAGCCAAGGGGGCCCCCTCCACTTT. Its protein is CASSQGGPLHF.

V usage is TRBV28 and J usage is TRBJ2-7; TRBD1 aligns across 9 bases. CDR3 length equals 14 residues. From germline, CDR1 is MDHEN and CDR2 SYDVKM. V was clipped by 6 bases and J by 3 bases; unmatched bases: 6. CDR3 sequence: CASSQQGADYEQYF. CDR3 bases: TGTGCCAGCAGCCAACAGGGGGCTGACTACGAGCAGTACTTC.

This chain links TRBV4-2 with TRBJ2-2; TRBD2 aligns across 13 bases. The CDR3 has 20 residues. Losses at the gene ends were 0 bases for V and 7 bases for J; bases not matched to a gene: 14. Per the germline V gene, CDR1 is LGHNA and CDR2 is YNFKEQ. The CDR3 DNA sequence: TGTGCCAGCAGCCAAGAAATACGCCAGGGGACTAGCGGGATGAGCGGGGAGCTGTTTTTT. Translating gives CASSQEIRQGTSGMSGELFF.

The V call is TRBV27, the J call TRBJ1-5; 8 bases fit TRBD1. CDR3 length: 15 amino acids. The V gene's germline CDR1 is MNHEY and CDR2 SMNVEV (reference sequence). V trimming: 5 bases; J trimming: 2 bases; junction bases outside the gene matches: 5. CDR3 nucleotides: TGTGCCAGCAGTCCCACAGGGGGTGGCAATCAGCCCCAGCATTTT. Translated: CASSPTGGGNQPQHF.

The rearrangement links TRBV21-1 to TRBJ2-6; no check of the table's D call, TRBD1, against the DNA was made. TRBV21-1 is a listed pseudogene. The CDR3 sequence is 16 residues long. In DNA, the CDR3 is TGTGCCAGCAGCAAAGGACAGAACTCTGGGGCCAACGTCCTGACTTTC. Translating gives CASSKGQNSGANVLTF.

The chain uses TRBV6-4 and TRBJ2-3; TRBD2 matches 10 bases. CDR3 length: 15 residues. V lost 5 bases to trimming and J lost 2 bases; unmatched junction nucleotides: 4. Germline CDR1 MRHNA, CDR2 SNTAGT. CDR3 residues: CASSYSGGATDTQYF. As DNA, the CDR3 is TGTGCCAGCAGTTACAGCGGGGGGGCCACAGATACGCAGTATTTT.